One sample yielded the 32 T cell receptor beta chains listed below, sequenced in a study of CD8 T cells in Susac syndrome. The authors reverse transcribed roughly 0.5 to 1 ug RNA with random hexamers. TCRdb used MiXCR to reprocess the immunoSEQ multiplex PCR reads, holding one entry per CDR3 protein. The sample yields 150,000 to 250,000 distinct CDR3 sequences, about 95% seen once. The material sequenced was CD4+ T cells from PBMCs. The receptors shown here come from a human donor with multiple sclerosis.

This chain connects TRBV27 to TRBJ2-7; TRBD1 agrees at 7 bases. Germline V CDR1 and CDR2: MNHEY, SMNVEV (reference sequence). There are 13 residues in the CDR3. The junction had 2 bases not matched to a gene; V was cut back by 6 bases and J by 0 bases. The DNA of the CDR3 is TGTGCCAGCAGGGGACAGATCTCCTACGAGCAGTACTTC. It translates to CASRGQISYEQYF.

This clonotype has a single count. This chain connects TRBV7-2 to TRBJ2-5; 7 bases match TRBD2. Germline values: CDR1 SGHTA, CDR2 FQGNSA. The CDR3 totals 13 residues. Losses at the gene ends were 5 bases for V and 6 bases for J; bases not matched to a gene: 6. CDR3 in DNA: TGTGCCAGCAGCCTTAGCGGGTGGCAGACCCAGTACTTC. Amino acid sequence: CASSLSGWQTQYF. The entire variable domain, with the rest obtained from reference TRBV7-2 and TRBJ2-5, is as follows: GAGVSQSPSNKVTEKGKDVELRCDPISGHTALYWYRQSLGQGLEFLIYFQGNSAPDKSGLPSDRFSAERTGGSVSTLTIQRTQQEDSAVYLCASSLSGWQTQYFGPGTRLLVL.

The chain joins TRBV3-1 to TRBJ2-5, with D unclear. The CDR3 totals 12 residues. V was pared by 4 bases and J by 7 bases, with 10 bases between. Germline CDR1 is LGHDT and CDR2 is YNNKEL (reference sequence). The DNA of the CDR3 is TGTGCCAGCAGCCTCCCCCCGGGGACCCAGTACTTC. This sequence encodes CASSLPPGTQYF.

The CDR3, as DNA: TGTGCCAGCAGCAAACAGGGGGCTCTGGGGACTGAAGCTTTCTTT. It is translated as CASSKQGALGTEAFF. V gene TRBV7-9 combines with J gene TRBJ1-1; 9 bases map to TRBD1. Germline CDR1 and CDR2: SEHNR and FQNEAQ (reference sequence). There are 15 residues in the CDR3. V shed 5 bases and J 5 bases; nucleotides not matched to a gene: 9. Together with reference TRBV7-9 and TRBJ1-1, the CDR3 gives the full variable domain: DTGVSQNPRHKITKRGQNVTFRCDPISEHNRLYWYRQTLGQGPEFLTYFQNEAQLEKSRLLSDRFSAERPKGSFSTLEIQRTEQGDSAMYLCASSKQGALGTEAFFGQGTRLTVV.

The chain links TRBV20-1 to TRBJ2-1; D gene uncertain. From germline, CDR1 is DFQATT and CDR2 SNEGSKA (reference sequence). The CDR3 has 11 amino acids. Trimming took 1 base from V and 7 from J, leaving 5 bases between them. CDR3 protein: CSARVINEQFF. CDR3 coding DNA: TGCAGTGCTAGAGTAATTAATGAGCAGTTCTTC.

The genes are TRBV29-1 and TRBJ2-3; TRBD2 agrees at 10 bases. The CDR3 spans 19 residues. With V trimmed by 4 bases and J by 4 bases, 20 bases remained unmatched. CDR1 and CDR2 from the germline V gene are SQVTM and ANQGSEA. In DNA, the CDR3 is TGCAGCGTTGGCGGCCGGGGGGGAGTACCTAGCGGGAGTGCAGATACGCAGTATTTT. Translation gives CSVGGRGGVPSGSADTQYF.

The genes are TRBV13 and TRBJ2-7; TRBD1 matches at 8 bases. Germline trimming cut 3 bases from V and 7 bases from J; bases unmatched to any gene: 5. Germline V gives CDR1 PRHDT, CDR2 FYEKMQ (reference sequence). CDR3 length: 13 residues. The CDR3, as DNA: TGTGCCAGCAGCTTGGTCAGGGGGCGAGAGCAGTACTTC. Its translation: CASSLVRGREQYF.

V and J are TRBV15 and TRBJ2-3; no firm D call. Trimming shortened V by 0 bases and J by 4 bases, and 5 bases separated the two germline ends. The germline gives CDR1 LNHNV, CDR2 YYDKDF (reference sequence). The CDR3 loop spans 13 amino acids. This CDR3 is CATSRERADTQYF. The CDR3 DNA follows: TGTGCCACCAGCAGAGAGAGAGCAGATACGCAGTATTTT.

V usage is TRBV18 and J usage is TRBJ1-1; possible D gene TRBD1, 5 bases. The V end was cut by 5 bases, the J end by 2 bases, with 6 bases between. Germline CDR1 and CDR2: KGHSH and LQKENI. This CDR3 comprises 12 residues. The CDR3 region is CASSDSNTEAFF. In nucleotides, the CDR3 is TGTGCCAGCTCAGACAGTAACACTGAAGCTTTCTTT.

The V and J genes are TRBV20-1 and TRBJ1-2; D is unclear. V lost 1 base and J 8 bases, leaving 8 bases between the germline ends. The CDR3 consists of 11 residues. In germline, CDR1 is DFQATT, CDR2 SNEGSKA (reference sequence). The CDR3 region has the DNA TGCAGTGCTAGAGTCCCCTCGGGCTACACCTTC. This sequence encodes CSARVPSGYTF.

In DNA form, the CDR3 reads TGTGCCAGCAGCTGGAGGGGAGTCGGTGAAAAACTGTTTTTT. This sequence encodes CASSWRGVGEKLFF. The chain employs TRBV3-1 and TRBJ1-4, with D possibly TRBD1 on 5 matching bases. V was pared by 5 bases and J by 7 bases, with 14 bases between. The germline V gene encodes CDR1 LGHDT and CDR2 YNNKEL (reference sequence). The CDR3 consists of 14 residues. Full variable domain (outside the CDR3, taken from reference TRBV3-1 and TRBJ1-4): DTAVSQTPKYLVTQMGNDKSIKCEQNLGHDTMYWYKQDSKKFLKIMFSYNNKELIINETVPNRFSPKSPDKAHLNLHINSLELGDSAVYFCASSWRGVGEKLFFGSGTQLSVL.

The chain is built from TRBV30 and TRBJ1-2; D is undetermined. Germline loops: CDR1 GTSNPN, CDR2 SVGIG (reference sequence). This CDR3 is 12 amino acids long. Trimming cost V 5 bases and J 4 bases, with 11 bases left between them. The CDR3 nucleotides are TGTGCCTGGTGGACCGGAGGCTATGGCTACACCTTC. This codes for CAWWTGGYGYTF.

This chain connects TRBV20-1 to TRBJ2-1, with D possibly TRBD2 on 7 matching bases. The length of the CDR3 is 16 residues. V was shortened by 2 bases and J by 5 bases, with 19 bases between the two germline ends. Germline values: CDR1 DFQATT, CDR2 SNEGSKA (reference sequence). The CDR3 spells CSARSPLAGAHNEQFF. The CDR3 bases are TGCAGTGCTAGAAGCCCTTTGGCGGGGGCCCACAATGAGCAGTTCTTC.

CDR3 region: CASSGLDRGNTEAFF. The CDR3 DNA sequence: TGTGCCAGCAGTGGGCTGGACAGGGGGAACACTGAAGCTTTCTTT. The J gene is TRBJ1-1, the V gene TRBV25-1, with 9 bases fitting TRBD1. The CDR3 totals 15 residues. Germline V lookup: CDR1 MGHDK, CDR2 SYGVNS. Germline trimming cut 4 bases from V and 1 base from J; bases unmatched to any gene: 4.

The CDR3 DNA follows: TGTGCCTGGAGTGTAAGTCGCCCGCTATATTTT. Its protein is CAWSVSRPLYF. The J gene is TRBJ2-3, the V gene TRBV30; no clear D. The CDR3 is 11 residues long. The ends were cut back, 0 bases at V and 15 bases at J, with 13 bases in the middle. Germline loops: CDR1 GTSNPN, CDR2 SVGIG (reference sequence).

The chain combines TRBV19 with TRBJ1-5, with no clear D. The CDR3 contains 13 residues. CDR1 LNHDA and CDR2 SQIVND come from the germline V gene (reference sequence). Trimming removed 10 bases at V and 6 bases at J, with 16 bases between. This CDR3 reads CATSSQAGQPQHF. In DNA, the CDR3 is TGTGCCACCTCGTCCCAGGCCGGTCAGCCCCAGCATTTT. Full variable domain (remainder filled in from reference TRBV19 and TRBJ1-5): DGGITQSPKYLFRKEGQNVTLSCEQNLNHDAMYWYRQDPGQGLRLIYYSQIVNDFQKGDIAEGYSVSREKKESFPLTVTSAQKNPTAFYLCATSSQAGQPQHFGDGTRLSIL.

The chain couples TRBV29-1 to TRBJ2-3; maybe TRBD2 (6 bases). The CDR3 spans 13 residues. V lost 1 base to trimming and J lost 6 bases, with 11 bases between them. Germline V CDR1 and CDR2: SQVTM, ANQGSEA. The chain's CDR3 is CSVEAGARDTQYF. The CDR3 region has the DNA TGCAGCGTTGAAGCGGGAGCCCGGGATACGCAGTATTTT.

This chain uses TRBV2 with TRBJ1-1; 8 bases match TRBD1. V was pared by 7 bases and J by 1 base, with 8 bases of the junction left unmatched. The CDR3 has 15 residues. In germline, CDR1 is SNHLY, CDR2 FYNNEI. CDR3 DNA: TGTGCCAGCACCTGGGGAGGGACAGGGAACACTGAAGCTTTCTTT. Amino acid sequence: CASTWGGTGNTEAFF.

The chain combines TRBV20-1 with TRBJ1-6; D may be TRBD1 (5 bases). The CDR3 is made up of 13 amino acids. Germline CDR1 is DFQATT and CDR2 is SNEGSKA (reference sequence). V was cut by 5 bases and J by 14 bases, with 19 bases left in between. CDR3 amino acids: CSAGSRGFLALHF. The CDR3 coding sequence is TGCAGTGCTGGGTCCCGGGGCTTCTTGGCCCTCCACTTT.

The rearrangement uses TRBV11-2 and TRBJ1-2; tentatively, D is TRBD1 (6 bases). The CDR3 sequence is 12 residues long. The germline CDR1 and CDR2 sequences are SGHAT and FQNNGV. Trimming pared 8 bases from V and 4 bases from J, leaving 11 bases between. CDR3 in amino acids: CASRTDSYGYTF. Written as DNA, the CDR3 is TGTGCCAGCCGGACAGACTCCTATGGCTACACCTTC. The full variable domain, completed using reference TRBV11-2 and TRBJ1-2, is EAGVAQSPRYKIIEKRQSVAFWCNPISGHATLYWYQQILGQGPKLLIQFQNNGVVDDSQLPKDRFSAERLKGVDSTLKIQPAKLEDSAVYLCASRTDSYGYTFGSGTRLTVV.

CDR3 in amino acids: CASSLGPTTGDQPQHF. CDR3 bases: TGTGCCAGCAGCTTGGGGCCCACGACAGGGGACCAGCCCCAGCATTTT. J is TRBJ1-5 and V is TRBV7-6; 8 positions match TRBD1. Germline trimming cut 3 bases from V and 7 bases from J; bases unmatched to any gene: 11. Germline-derived CDR1 and CDR2 are SGHVS and FNYEAQ. This CDR3 is 16 amino acids long.

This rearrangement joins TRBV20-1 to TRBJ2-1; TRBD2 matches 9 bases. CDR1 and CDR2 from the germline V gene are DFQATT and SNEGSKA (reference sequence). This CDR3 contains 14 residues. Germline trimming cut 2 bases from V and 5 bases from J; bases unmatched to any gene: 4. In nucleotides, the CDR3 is TGCAGTGCTAGATGGGCTAGCGGGGACAATGAGCAGTTCTTC. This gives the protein CSARWASGDNEQFF.

CDR3 coding DNA: TGTGCCAGCTGCAGGCGCCAAAGCTGTAATGAAAAACTGTTTTTT. Residues: CASCRRQSCNEKLFF. This sequence joins TRBV3-1 and TRBJ1-4; D unclear. CDR3 length equals 15 residues. The germline gives CDR1 LGHDT, CDR2 YNNKEL (reference sequence). V lost 8 bases and J lost 4, with 17 bases in between.

The DNA for the CDR3 is TGTGCCAGCAGCTTAGTAGTCGGCGGGGCTATCTATGGTAGGACCTTC. This translates into CASSLVVGGAIYGRTF. The rearrangement links TRBV7-2 to TRBJ1-2; maybe TRBD1 (5 bases). V was trimmed by 1 base and J by 14 bases, leaving 26 bases between them. The CDR3 covers 16 residues. CDR1 is SGHTA, CDR2 FQGNSA, per germline.

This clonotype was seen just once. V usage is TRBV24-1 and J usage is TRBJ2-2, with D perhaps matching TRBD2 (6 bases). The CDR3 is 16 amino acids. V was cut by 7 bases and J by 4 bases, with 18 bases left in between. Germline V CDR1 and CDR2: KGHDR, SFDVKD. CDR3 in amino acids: CATRGRTTKSTGELFF. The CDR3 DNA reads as TGTGCCACCAGGGGGAGGACAACCAAGAGCACCGGGGAGCTGTTTTTT.

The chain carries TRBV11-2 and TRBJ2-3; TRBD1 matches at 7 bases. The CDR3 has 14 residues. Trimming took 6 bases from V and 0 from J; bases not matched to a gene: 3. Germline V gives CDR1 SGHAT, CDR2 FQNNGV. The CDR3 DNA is TGTGCCAGCAGGGACAGGCTTAGCACAGATACGCAGTATTTT. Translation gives CASRDRLSTDTQYF.

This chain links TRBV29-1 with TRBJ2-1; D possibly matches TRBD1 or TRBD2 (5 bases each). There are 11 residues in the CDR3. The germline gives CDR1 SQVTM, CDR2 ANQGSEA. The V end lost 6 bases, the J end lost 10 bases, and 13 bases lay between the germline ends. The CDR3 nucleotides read TGCAGCGTCGGGGCTGCAACCGAGCAGTTCTTC. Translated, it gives CSVGAATEQFF.

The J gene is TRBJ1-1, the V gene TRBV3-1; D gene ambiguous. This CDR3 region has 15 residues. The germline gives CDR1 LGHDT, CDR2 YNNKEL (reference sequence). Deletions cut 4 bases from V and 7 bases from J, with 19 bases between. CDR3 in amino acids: CASSPRTALTSEAFF. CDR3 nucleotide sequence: TGTGCCAGCAGCCCAAGGACGGCGCTTACAAGTGAAGCTTTCTTT.

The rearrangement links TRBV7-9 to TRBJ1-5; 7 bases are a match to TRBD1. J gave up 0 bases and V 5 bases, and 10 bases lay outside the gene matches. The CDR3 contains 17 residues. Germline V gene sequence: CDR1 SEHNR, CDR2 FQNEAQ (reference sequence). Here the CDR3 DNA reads TGTGCCAGCAGCCTTGGGGCAGGGGGAGATAGCAATCAGCCCCAGCATTTT. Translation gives CASSLGAGGDSNQPQHF.

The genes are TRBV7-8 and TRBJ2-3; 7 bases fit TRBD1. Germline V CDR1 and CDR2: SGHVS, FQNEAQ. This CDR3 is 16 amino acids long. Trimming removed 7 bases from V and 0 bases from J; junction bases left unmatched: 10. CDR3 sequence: CASNSNTGASTDTQYF. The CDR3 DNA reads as TGTGCCAGCAACTCAAATACAGGGGCTAGCACAGATACGCAGTATTTT. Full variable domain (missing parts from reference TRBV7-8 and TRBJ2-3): GAGVSQSPRYKVAKRGQDVALRCDPISGHVSLFWYQQALGQGPEFLTYFQNEAQLDKSGLPSDRFFAERPEGSVSTLKIQRTQQEDSAVYLCASNSNTGASTDTQYFGPGTRLTVL.

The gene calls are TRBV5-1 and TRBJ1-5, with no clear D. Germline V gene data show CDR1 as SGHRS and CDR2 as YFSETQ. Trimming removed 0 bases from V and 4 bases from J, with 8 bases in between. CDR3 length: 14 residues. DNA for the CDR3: TGCGCCAGCAGCTTGGGGGAACATAATCAGCCCCAGCATTTT. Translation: CASSLGEHNQPQHF.

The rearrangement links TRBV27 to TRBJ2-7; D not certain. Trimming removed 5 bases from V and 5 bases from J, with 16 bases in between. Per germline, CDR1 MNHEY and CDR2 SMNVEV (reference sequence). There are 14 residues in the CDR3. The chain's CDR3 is CASSVFGLQNEQYF. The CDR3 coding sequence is TGTGCCAGCAGTGTTTTTGGTCTCCAAAACGAGCAGTACTTC.